A selection of T cell receptor beta chains follows, all from one sample in a study of T cells in Graves' hyperthyroidism and ophthalmopathy. Each CDR3 protein gets one entry after TCRdb re-called the multiplex PCR reads with MiXCR. Seen here are 660,000 or so distinct CDR3 sequences, 45% observed once, and the top ten hold about 7.2%. The sample consisted of peripheral blood or thyroid tissue (not recorded which). The receptors shown here come from an adult man with Graves' disease, either hyperthyroidism or ophthalmopathy (not recorded which). The CDR3 runs from the conserved cysteine through the conserved F or W. The D gene is left open where the match is weak. A row's size may be missing; if present it is once, few, many or a size class.

j_call | clone_size | d_call | v_call | cdr3_aa | cdr3_nt
TRBJ2-5 | few | . | TRBV20-1 | CSISGTTHAETQYF | TGCAGTATTTCCGGGACGACCCACGCGGAGACCCAGTACTTC
TRBJ2-2 | . | . | TRBV24-1 | CATSAGLDTGELFF | TGTGCCACCAGTGCAGGGTTGGACACCGGGGAGCTGTTTTTT
TRBJ1-2 | many | . | TRBV29-1 | CSVDGSYGYTF | TGCAGCGTTGACGGATCCTATGGCTACACCTTC
TRBJ1-6 | many | TRBD1 | TRBV10-3 | CAISLTGQGSNSPLHF | TGTGCCATCAGCCTGACGGGACAGGGGAGTAATTCACCCCTCCACTTT
TRBJ1-1 | few | TRBD1 | TRBV10-2 | CASSDDRSGNRGTEAFF | TGTGCCAGCAGTGATGACAGAAGTGGTAACAGGGGGACTGAAGCTTTCTTT
TRBJ1-2 | . | TRBD1 | TRBV19 | CASTSTRGLLFGYTF | TGTGCCAGTACCTCGACCAGGGGGCTTTTGTTTGGCTACACCTTC
TRBJ2-5 | . | . | TRBV7-9 | CASSHTREETQYF | TGTGCCAGCAGCCACACCAGGGAAGAGACCCAGTACTTC
TRBJ2-7 | . | . | TRBV29-1 | CSVEQGYEQYF | TGCAGCGTTGAACAGGGCTACGAGCAGTACTTC
TRBJ2-7 | few | . | TRBV6-5 | CASSSAGRYEQYF | TGTGCCAGCAGTTCGGCGGGCCGATACGAGCAGTACTTC
TRBJ2-2 | . | . | TRBV5-1 | CASSPQGRSGELFF | TGCGCCAGCAGTCCCCAGGGGCGTTCCGGGGAGCTGTTTTTT
TRBJ1-3 | few | . | TRBV19 | CASSIEPASRGNTIYF | TGTGCCAGTAGTATAGAACCGGCCTCGAGAGGAAACACCATATATTTT
TRBJ2-2 | . | . | TRBV11-1 | CASSTPPATTGELFF | TGTGCCAGCAGTACCCCGCCAGCAACGACCGGGGAGCTGTTTTTT
TRBJ1-2 | few | . | TRBV12-3/TRBV12-4 | CASSYSVYGYTF | TGTGCCAGCAGTTACTCGGTGTATGGCTACACCTTC
TRBJ1-1 | . | TRBD1 | TRBV7-2 | CASSQDSSRGTEAFF | TGTGCCAGCAGCCAAGATTCAAGCAGGGGGACTGAAGCTTTCTTT
TRBJ1-1 | . | TRBD1 | TRBV6-2/TRBV6-3 | CASSYRGPRTEAFF | TGTGCCAGCTCTTACAGGGGGCCCCGCACTGAAGCTTTCTTT
TRBJ1-2 | . | . | TRBV7-3 | CASTRTAYYGYTF | TGTGCCAGCACCCGGACAGCTTACTATGGCTACACCTTC
TRBJ1-2 | . | . | TRBV29-1 | CSLHQGDYGYTF | TGCAGCTTGCACCAGGGAGACTATGGCTACACCTTC
TRBJ1-2 | . | TRBD1 | TRBV12-3/TRBV12-4 | CAISGPGGAKGYTF | TGTGCCATCAGTGGGCCAGGGGGCGCCAAGGGCTACACCTTC
TRBJ2-7 | . | . | TRBV5-1 | CASRKGSPGSYEQYF | TGTGCCAGCAGAAAGGGGTCCCCCGGGTCCTACGAGCAGTACTTC
TRBJ2-5 | . | . | TRBV2 | CASSPSDGEPTQYF | TGTGCCAGCAGTCCATCGGACGGGGAACCGACCCAGTACTTC
TRBJ2-7 | . | . | TRBV10-3 | CAIIGGLYEQYF | TGTGCCATCATCGGGGGCCTCTACGAGCAGTACTTC
TRBJ1-5 | . | TRBD1 | TRBV19 | CASNPTGTNQPQHF | TGTGCCAGTAACCCGACAGGGACAAATCAGCCCCAGCATTTT
TRBJ2-5 | . | TRBD2 | TRBV20-1 | CSARDWLAGEETQYF | TGCAGTGCTAGAGATTGGCTAGCGGGAGAAGAGACCCAGTACTTC
TRBJ1-6 | many | . | TRBV2 | CASRVGAQYNSPLHF | TGTGCCAGCAGGGTGGGGGCGCAATATAATTCACCCCTCCACTTT
TRBJ1-3 | . | . | TRBV4-1 | CASSQETYGGRTIYF | TGCGCCAGCAGCCAAGAAACGTACGGAGGAAGGACCATATATTTT
TRBJ2-2 | . | . | TRBV9 | CASSHGINTGELFF | TGTGCCAGCAGCCACGGGATTAACACCGGGGAGCTGTTTTTT
TRBJ1-1 | few | TRBD1 | TRBV6-5 | CASSYGQGAIEAFF | TGTGCCAGCAGTTACGGGCAGGGGGCAATTGAAGCTTTCTTT
TRBJ2-7 | . | . | TRBV7-8 | CARQGGSYEQYF | TGTGCCAGACAGGGAGGCTCCTACGAGCAGTACTTC
TRBJ2-2 | . | . | TRBV7-9 | CASTREYGELFF | TGTGCCAGCACTAGGGAGTACGGGGAGCTGTTTTTT
TRBJ2-1 | once | TRBD2 | TRBV29-1 | CSVTSGNTKGEQFF | TGCAGCGTTACTAGCGGGAATACGAAGGGTGAGCAGTTCTTC